These T cell receptor beta chains were read from a single sample in a study of blood T cells in healthy people across ages. TCRdb independently ran MiXCR on the 5' RACE reads; one entry per CDR3 protein. The sample lists hundreds of thousands of distinct CDR3 sequences, under 25% occurring once. The sample was blood. The source of these receptors is a man between 65 and 85 years old in good health. Each CDR3 is given with its conserved first and last residue. The order of the fields is clone size, V gene, J gene, D gene, CDR3 DNA, CDR3 protein. A D gene is named only where the DNA matches it firmly. Clone size appears in some rows only: once, few, many, or a class for an expanded clone.

clone_size: NA
v_call: TRBV28
j_call: TRBJ2-4
d_call: NA
cdr3_nt: TGTGCGGGGAGCGGTTCCCTGGGAAACATTCAGTACTTC
cdr3_aa: CAGSGSLGNIQYF

clone_size: few
v_call: TRBV10-2
j_call: TRBJ2-7
d_call: TRBD2
cdr3_nt: TGCGCCAGCACTAGCGGGATTAACGAGCAGTACTTC
cdr3_aa: CASTSGINEQYF

clone_size: NA
v_call: TRBV24-1
j_call: TRBJ2-1
d_call: NA
cdr3_nt: TGTGCCACCAGTGAATGGACGATATACGGCTACAATGAGCAGTTCTTC
cdr3_aa: CATSEWTIYGYNEQFF

clone_size: few
v_call: TRBV7-9
j_call: TRBJ1-4
d_call: NA
cdr3_nt: TGTGCCAGCAGCCCGGGGGGACATCCGAAACTGTTTTTT
cdr3_aa: CASSPGGHPKLFF

clone_size: many
v_call: TRBV2
j_call: TRBJ2-2
d_call: NA
cdr3_nt: TGTGCCAGCAGCAGGACTGGCGGGACCGGGGAGCTGTTTTTT
cdr3_aa: CASSRTGGTGELFF

clone_size: NA
v_call: TRBV5-1
j_call: TRBJ1-1
d_call: NA
cdr3_nt: TGCGCCAGCAGCCCGGGGGATGAGGTCGTGGACCGGAACACTGAAGCTTTCTTT
cdr3_aa: CASSPGDEVVDRNTEAFF

clone_size: few
v_call: TRBV6-2/TRBV6-3
j_call: TRBJ2-7
d_call: NA
cdr3_nt: TGTGCCAGCCCGCGGATGTCCACGGGAAGGGATTACGAGCAGTACTTC
cdr3_aa: CASPRMSTGRDYEQYF

clone_size: NA
v_call: TRBV15
j_call: TRBJ1-4
d_call: TRBD1
cdr3_nt: TGTGCCACCAGCTTAGGCAGGGGGCTTGAAAAACTGTTTTTT
cdr3_aa: CATSLGRGLEKLFF

clone_size: few
v_call: TRBV28
j_call: TRBJ2-1
d_call: TRBD1
cdr3_nt: TGTGCCAGCAGCGCCCTCCAGGGACAGGGGGCGAGGAATGAGCAGTTCTTC
cdr3_aa: CASSALQGQGARNEQFF

clone_size: NA
v_call: TRBV12-3/TRBV12-4
j_call: TRBJ2-7
d_call: NA
cdr3_nt: TGTGCCAGCAGTTTAGAAGGGGCGGGGGCGCGCCAGTACTTC
cdr3_aa: CASSLEGAGARQYF

clone_size: few
v_call: TRBV5-5
j_call: TRBJ2-3
d_call: NA
cdr3_nt: TGTGCCAGCAGCGCCGCAGGGGTCCCCACAGATACGCAGTATTTT
cdr3_aa: CASSAAGVPTDTQYF

clone_size: few
v_call: TRBV28
j_call: TRBJ2-7
d_call: TRBD1
cdr3_nt: TGTGCCAGCAGTTATAGTCCGGGACAGGGGGACTACGAGCAGTACTTC
cdr3_aa: CASSYSPGQGDYEQYF

clone_size: NA
v_call: TRBV5-1
j_call: TRBJ2-2
d_call: TRBD2
cdr3_nt: TGCGCCAGCAGCTTGGATCTAGCGGGAGGGCCCACCGGGGAGCTGTTTTTT
cdr3_aa: CASSLDLAGGPTGELFF

clone_size: few
v_call: TRBV7-2
j_call: TRBJ2-5
d_call: TRBD2
cdr3_nt: TGTGCCGGCAGCTTCACCAGCGGGGCCACCCAAGAGACCCAGTACTTC
cdr3_aa: CAGSFTSGATQETQYF

clone_size: NA
v_call: TRBV27
j_call: TRBJ1-1
d_call: NA
cdr3_nt: TGTGCCAGCAGTTTATCTAGGGCTCTTCCTGGGGTGACGAACACTGAAGCTTTCTTT
cdr3_aa: CASSLSRALPGVTNTEAFF

clone_size: few
v_call: TRBV10-3
j_call: TRBJ2-3
d_call: NA
cdr3_nt: TGTGCCATCAGTGAAACGGGGGTGGGCACAGATACGCAGTATTTT
cdr3_aa: CAISETGVGTDTQYF

clone_size: NA
v_call: TRBV11-2
j_call: TRBJ2-5
d_call: NA
cdr3_nt: TGTGCCAGCAGCTCTATAAACCAAGAGACCCAGTACTTC
cdr3_aa: CASSSINQETQYF

clone_size: many
v_call: TRBV10-3
j_call: TRBJ2-7
d_call: NA
cdr3_nt: TGTGCCATCAGTGAGGAAGAGACCCGAGTATCCTACGAGCAGTACTTC
cdr3_aa: CAISEEETRVSYEQYF

clone_size: NA
v_call: TRBV7-8
j_call: TRBJ2-5
d_call: TRBD1
cdr3_nt: TGTGCCAGCAGCTTAAGAGGGGGCGATGAGACCCAGTACTTC
cdr3_aa: CASSLRGGDETQYF

clone_size: NA
v_call: TRBV7-2
j_call: TRBJ2-7
d_call: NA
cdr3_nt: TGTGCCAGCAGCTTAGATCCAGGATCCGGCTACGAGCAGTACTTC
cdr3_aa: CASSLDPGSGYEQYF

clone_size: few
v_call: TRBV20-1
j_call: TRBJ2-7
d_call: NA
cdr3_nt: TGCAGTGCTAGAGAGATAACTAGCCAGCAGTACTTC
cdr3_aa: CSAREITSQQYF

clone_size: NA
v_call: TRBV7-3
j_call: TRBJ2-5
d_call: TRBD2
cdr3_nt: TGTGCCAGCAGCTCGTCACCGATTAAAGCGGGAGGGCCGGTTAAGGAGACCCAGCACTTC
cdr3_aa: CASSSSPIKAGGPVKETQHF

clone_size: few
v_call: TRBV1
j_call: TRBJ2-3
d_call: NA
cdr3_nt: TGCACCAGCAGCCAAAGAGGGACTAGCGGGAGCAGGGATACGCAGTATTTT
cdr3_aa: CTSSQRGTSGSRDTQYF

clone_size: NA
v_call: TRBV6-2/TRBV6-3
j_call: TRBJ2-1
d_call: TRBD1
cdr3_nt: TGTGCCAGCAGTTACTGGGACAGGGGGTACAATGAGCAGTTCTTC
cdr3_aa: CASSYWDRGYNEQFF

clone_size: few
v_call: TRBV25-1
j_call: TRBJ1-1
d_call: NA
cdr3_nt: TGTGCCAGCAGTGGGGTCACTGAAGCTTTCTTT
cdr3_aa: CASSGVTEAFF